These T cell receptor beta chains were read from a single sample in a study of T cell responses to AZD1222 COVID-19 vaccine. Repertoires were generated with immunoSEQ multiplex PCR, while TCRdb's copy carries only in-frame clones and drops some. The data show roughly 29,000 clones, with nearly 95% seen just once and roughly 7.3% held by the top ten. Sequences were derived from peripheral blood, sampled on day 0 of AZD1222 vaccination. Receptor source: an adult in good health. Each CDR3 is given without its conserved first and last residue. The order of the fields is V gene, clone size, CDR3 protein. Rows may omit the clone size; those that give it use once, few, many or a size class.

v_gene: TRBV5-1; abundance: -; CDR3aa: ASSRDQETQY
v_gene: TRBV24-1; abundance: -; CDR3aa: ATTPSAGGEQF
v_gene: TRBV19; abundance: -; CDR3aa: ASTPAPNTGELF
v_gene: TRBV27; abundance: -; CDR3aa: ASSSGHGGYT
v_gene: TRBV5-1; abundance: -; CDR3aa: ASSPTVLNTEAF
v_gene: TRBV5-5; abundance: -; CDR3aa: ASSLEGMPSYEQY
v_gene: TRBV30; abundance: -; CDR3aa: AWSGRERPDTQY
v_gene: TRBV21-1; abundance: -; CDR3aa: ASSKALIYAQETQY
v_gene: TRBV7-2; abundance: -; CDR3aa: ASSFDPNTGELF
v_gene: TRBV10-1; abundance: -; CDR3aa: ASSEDGSGSTDTQY
v_gene: TRBV2; abundance: -; CDR3aa: AVLAGAAQETQY
v_gene: TRBV3-1/TRBV3-2; abundance: -; CDR3aa: ASSQAGGNEQF
v_gene: TRBV7-9; abundance: -; CDR3aa: ASSTGLVRTDTQY
v_gene: TRBV3-1/TRBV3-2; abundance: -; CDR3aa: ASSQAGRGDT
v_gene: TRBV30; abundance: -; CDR3aa: AWSVMGTEAF
v_gene: TRBV28; abundance: -; CDR3aa: ASSLWTLVAGELF
v_gene: TRBV25-1; abundance: -; CDR3aa: ASSGPPVYNSPLH
v_gene: TRBV27; abundance: -; CDR3aa: ASSLAGTGWNSPLH
v_gene: TRBV5-1; abundance: -; CDR3aa: ASSWDISNTEAF
v_gene: TRBV7-2; abundance: once; CDR3aa: ASSGQKYYGYT
v_gene: TRBV11-2; abundance: -; CDR3aa: ASSFGLAGGRTSTDTQY
v_gene: TRBV18; abundance: -; CDR3aa: ASSPGASVSYEQY
v_gene: TRBV3-1/TRBV3-2; abundance: -; CDR3aa: ASSRRAGNYGYT
v_gene: TRBV19; abundance: -; CDR3aa: ASSLRGDGNTIY
v_gene: TRBV7-8; abundance: -; CDR3aa: ASSLTQGPRSYNSPLH
v_gene: TRBV5-1; abundance: -; CDR3aa: ASSFSWDTQY
v_gene: TRBV19; abundance: few; CDR3aa: ASSGRTGLDEQF
v_gene: TRBV27; abundance: once; CDR3aa: ASSFPQGLAKNIQY
v_gene: TRBV5-1; abundance: once; CDR3aa: ASSSTGDTQY